The clone carrying this T cell receptor beta chain appeared many times. What it recognizes is unknown. TCRdb used MiXCR to reprocess the 5' RACE reads, holding one entry per CDR3 protein. In the table there are roughly 230,000 distinct CDR3 sequences, 7.5% to 9.5% of which are singletons. The germline V gene has CDR1 MDHEN and CDR2 SYDVKM. CDR3 size: 16 residues. V lost 2 bases, J lost 0 bases, and 14 bases lay in between. The sample belongs to a study of CD8 T cells in ankylosing spondylitis. Study results and limitations: Apparently characteristic of ankylosing spondylitis blood was a TCR beta motif (about 8 highly homologous variants). The authors found the disease-linked clones to be CD8+ and relatively rare in peripheral blood. Past studies reported some motif variants in reactive arthritis synovial fluid and blood. The clones that were linked to disease were reported to be significantly enriched in matched synovial fluid samples from ankylosing spondylitis patients.

The gene calls are TRBV28 and TRBJ2-7; no reliable D call. The source material was blood, either unsorted or a sorted T cell fraction (not recorded which). This TCR was recovered from a female donor with ankylosing spondylitis or in good health (not recorded which). CDR3 region: CASSLSLTGTSYEQYF. The CDR3 DNA follows: TGTGCCAGCAGTTTAAGTCTTACCGGCACCTCCTACGAGCAGTACTTC.